Listed below are T cell receptor beta chains from one sample, sequenced in a study of blood T cells in healthy people across ages. MiXCR was run by TCRdb on the 5' RACE reads, yielding one entry per CDR3 protein. The table lists around 400,000 distinct CDR3 sequences, about 49% of them singletons. Sequencing input: blood. The receptor set was obtained from a man between 60 and 75 years old in good health. CDR3s include the opening cysteine and the closing phenylalanine or tryptophan. The D gene is left open where the match is weak. Clone size is stated in some rows and not others, as once, few, many or a class when expanded.

j_call,d_call,clone_size,v_call,cdr3_aa,cdr3_nt
TRBJ2-7,NA,many,TRBV25-1,CASSAHFSYEQYF,TGTGCCAGCAGTGCCCACTTCTCCTACGAGCAGTACTTC
TRBJ2-2,NA,NA,TRBV12-3/TRBV12-4,CASTLPSGELFF,TGTGCCAGCACGCTACCTTCGGGGGAGCTGTTTTTT
TRBJ1-1,NA,NA,TRBV5-1,CASMGPRGDTEAFF,TGCGCCAGCATGGGACCGAGAGGGGACACTGAAGCTTTCTTT
TRBJ1-5,NA,NA,TRBV6-6,CASSGDTRKQPQHF,TGTGCCAGCAGCGGGGACACGAGAAAGCAGCCCCAGCATTTT
TRBJ2-7,NA,NA,TRBV28,CASSLASHEQYF,TGTGCCAGCAGTTTAGCCTCCCACGAGCAGTACTTC
TRBJ2-1,NA,NA,TRBV20-1,CSARGKDEQFF,TGCAGTGCTAGAGGCAAAGATGAGCAGTTCTTC
TRBJ2-7,NA,NA,TRBV11-2,CASSLIARTYEQYF,TGTGCCAGCAGCTTGATCGCCAGAACCTACGAGCAGTACTTC
TRBJ2-1,NA,NA,TRBV29-1,CSVARGASYNEQFF,TGCAGCGTGGCCAGGGGGGCCTCCTACAATGAGCAGTTCTTC
TRBJ2-3,NA,once,TRBV29-1,CSLGEQSTDTQYF,TGCAGCCTGGGGGAACAGTCCACAGATACGCAGTATTTT
TRBJ1-1,NA,NA,TRBV18,CASSPTGPNTEAFF,TGTGCCAGCTCACCAACGGGACCTAACACTGAAGCTTTCTTT
TRBJ2-5,TRBD2,few,TRBV15,CATSRDASGGAETQYF,TGTGCCACCAGCAGAGATGCTAGCGGGGGGGCAGAGACCCAGTACTTC
TRBJ2-1,NA,NA,TRBV27,CASVGVGGNEQFF,TGTGCCAGTGTAGGGGTGGGAGGCAATGAGCAGTTCTTC
TRBJ2-5,NA,few,TRBV18,CASSPRKNPGETQYF,TGTGCCAGCTCACCTCGCAAGAATCCGGGAGAGACCCAGTACTTC
TRBJ2-7,TRBD1,NA,TRBV20-1,CSARPLRTGWDEQYF,TGCAGTGCTAGACCCCTCCGGACAGGGTGGGACGAGCAGTACTTC
TRBJ2-7,TRBD2,few,TRBV5-1,CASSLEAGSDYEQYF,TGCGCCAGCAGCTTGGAAGCGGGGTCGGACTACGAGCAGTACTTC
TRBJ2-5,NA,NA,TRBV9,CASSRSLTGTQYF,TGTGCCAGCAGCCGGAGCCTCACTGGGACCCAGTACTTC
TRBJ2-3,NA,few,TRBV30,CAWSIDRDTQYF,TGTGCCTGGAGTATCGACCGGGATACGCAGTATTTT
TRBJ2-1,NA,NA,TRBV7-2,CASRNGLGRDNEQFF,TGTGCCAGCAGGAACGGACTGGGCCGCGACAATGAGCAGTTCTTC
TRBJ2-7,TRBD1,few,TRBV29-1,CSARTGVEEQYF,TGCAGCGCCCGGACAGGGGTGGAGGAGCAGTACTTC
TRBJ2-5,NA,few,TRBV5-1,CASSLGSQAKETQYF,TGCGCCAGCAGCTTGGGTTCGCAAGCAAAAGAGACCCAGTACTTC
TRBJ1-1,NA,NA,TRBV29-1,CSSLLDWNTEAFF,TGCAGCTCTCTTCTTGACTGGAACACTGAAGCTTTCTTT
TRBJ2-2,NA,many,TRBV3-1,CASSQDIGFGELFF,TGTGCCAGCAGCCAAGATATCGGCTTCGGGGAGCTGTTTTTT
TRBJ2-5,TRBD2,NA,TRBV12-3/TRBV12-4,CASSRTRRETQYF,TGTGCCAGCAGTCGGACTAGGAGAGAGACCCAGTACTTC
TRBJ2-3,NA,NA,TRBV27,CASSLYQAGADTQYF,TGTGCCAGCAGTTTATACCAGGCCGGAGCAGATACGCAGTATTTT
TRBJ2-7,NA,NA,TRBV12-3/TRBV12-4,CASSLGHQRCEQYF,TGTGCCAGCAGTTTAGGGCATCAGAGGTGCGAGCAGTACTTC
TRBJ2-5,NA,NA,TRBV20-1,CSASPSQGEQTQYF,TGCAGTGCTAGCCCCTCGCAGGGAGAACAGACCCAGTACTTC
TRBJ2-7,NA,NA,TRBV10-3,CAISDLGRESDEQYF,TGTGCCATCAGTGATTTGGGCCGGGAGTCTGACGAGCAGTACTTC
TRBJ2-3,NA,few,TRBV7-2,CASSLEAGTQYF,TGTGCCAGCAGCTTAGAAGCGGGCACGCAGTATTTT
TRBJ1-4,NA,once,TRBV9,CASSPDPGQSEKLFF,TGTGCCAGCAGTCCTGACCCGGGACAAAGTGAAAAACTGTTTTTT
TRBJ2-5,NA,few,TRBV12-3/TRBV12-4,CASSLGGAGEKETQYF,TGTGCCAGCAGTTTAGGGGGAGCTGGGGAAAAAGAGACCCAGTACTTC
TRBJ2-5,TRBD2,few,TRBV9,CASSPRGSGGAGETQYF,TGTGCCAGCAGCCCCCGAGGTAGCGGGGGGGCAGGAGAGACCCAGTACTTC
TRBJ1-6,NA,NA,TRBV28,CASGLNNSPLHF,TGTGCCAGCGGGCTAAATAATTCACCCCTCCACTTT
TRBJ1-5,NA,NA,TRBV12-5,CASGLQGSNQPQHF,TGTGCTAGTGGTCTCCAGGGTAGTAATCAGCCCCAGCATTTT
TRBJ2-7,TRBD1,NA,TRBV11-2,CASSHPRGRTYEQYF,TGTGCCAGCAGCCATCCCAGGGGGCGAACCTACGAGCAGTACTTC
TRBJ2-1,TRBD2,NA,TRBV11-1,CASSPQGLAGGSGNEQFF,TGTGCCAGCAGCCCCCAAGGACTAGCGGGAGGATCGGGAAATGAGCAGTTCTTC
TRBJ2-1,TRBD2,NA,TRBV6-2/TRBV6-3,CASSGLAEGGEQFF,TGTGCCAGCAGCGGACTAGCGGAAGGGGGTGAGCAGTTCTTC
TRBJ2-7,NA,NA,TRBV4-3,CASSQDRGANNEQYF,TGCGCCAGCAGCCAAGATCGGGGGGCCAACAATGAGCAGTACTTC
TRBJ2-1,NA,NA,TRBV24-1,CATSDLSDKQFF,TGTGCCACCAGTGATTTGAGCGATAAGCAGTTCTTC
TRBJ1-5,NA,NA,TRBV6-6,CASRPPHNQPQHF,TGTGCCAGCAGACCACCTCACAACCAGCCCCAGCATTTT
TRBJ2-7,NA,few,TRBV20-1,CSATRGGSYEQYF,TGCAGTGCTACGAGGGGGGGGTCCTACGAGCAGTACTTC
TRBJ2-5,TRBD2,NA,TRBV4-2,CASSTRTSGTGETQYF,TGTGCCAGCAGCACACGGACTAGCGGGACTGGGGAGACCCAGTACTTC
TRBJ2-4,NA,few,TRBV2,CASSVQANIQYF,TGTGCCAGCAGTGTTCAGGCAAACATTCAGTACTTC
TRBJ1-2,NA,NA,TRBV12-3/TRBV12-4,CASSSGSGYGYTF,TGTGCCAGCAGTTCAGGCTCAGGTTATGGCTACACCTTC
TRBJ1-4,TRBD1,NA,TRBV7-2,CASSLAPGTGGNRLFF,TGTGCCAGCAGCTTAGCTCCGGGGACAGGCGGAAATAGACTGTTTTTT
TRBJ2-5,TRBD2,NA,TRBV6-5,CASSYLVGGYQETQYF,TGTGCCAGCAGTTACCTAGTCGGGGGGTACCAAGAGACCCAGTACTTC
TRBJ2-3,TRBD2,few,TRBV12-3/TRBV12-4,CASPPRTSGGTDTQYF,TGTGCCAGCCCGCCCCGGACTAGCGGCGGCACAGATACGCAGTATTTT
TRBJ2-3,TRBD2,NA,TRBV20-1,CSARAGGGGGTDTQYF,TGCAGTGCTAGAGCGGGCGGGGGAGGGGGCACAGATACGCAGTATTTT
TRBJ1-1,NA,NA,TRBV11-2,CASSLLRAGYTEAFF,TGTGCCAGCAGCCTTCTTAGGGCAGGGTATACTGAAGCTTTCTTT
TRBJ2-3,NA,NA,TRBV12-3/TRBV12-4,CAGSLAATADTQYF,TGTGCCGGCAGTTTAGCTGCGACGGCAGATACGCAGTATTTT
TRBJ2-3,NA,NA,TRBV6-5,CASRPKGGSSDTQYF,TGTGCCAGCAGGCCGAAGGGGGGGAGCTCAGATACGCAGTATTTT
TRBJ2-7,TRBD1,many,TRBV14,CASSPDRAYEQYF,TGTGCCAGCAGCCCAGACAGGGCCTACGAGCAGTACTTC
TRBJ2-1,NA,once,TRBV7-2,CASSLTIFSGNEQFF,TGTGCCAGCAGCCTAACTATTTTCTCGGGGAATGAGCAGTTCTTC
TRBJ1-2,NA,once,TRBV2,CASSESRAYGYTF,TGTGCCAGCAGTGAGTCCAGGGCTTATGGCTACACCTTC
TRBJ2-1,TRBD1,NA,TRBV7-3,CASSIGQAHNEQFF,TGTGCCAGCAGCATCGGACAGGCCCACAATGAGCAGTTCTTC
TRBJ2-7,NA,NA,TRBV7-2,CASSLYRYEQYF,TGTGCCAGCAGCTTATATCGGTACGAGCAGTACTTC
TRBJ2-3,NA,NA,TRBV30,CAWTGTDTQYF,TGTGCCTGGACTGGCACAGATACGCAGTATTTT